The next 21 T cell receptor beta chains were all read from a single sample in a study of blood T cells in healthy people across ages. Sample-barcoded 5' priming and a J-beta primer mix drove a second PCR of roughly 7 to 11 cycles. TCRdb used MiXCR to reprocess the 5' RACE reads, holding one entry per CDR3 protein. The sample records roughly 1,000,000 distinct CDR3 sequences, around 27% being singletons. These data were also reused for a study on T cells of mothers and their children.

The source material was blood. The receptors stem from a girl aged 2-10 years in good health.

This clonotype occurred a few times. As DNA, the CDR3 is TGTGCCACCTCGACACCAAACTCCTACGAGCAGTACTTC. It is translated as CATSTPNSYEQYF. The rearrangement joins TRBV6-5 to TRBJ2-7; D remains unclear. The V gene's germline CDR1 is MNHEY and CDR2 SVGAGI. This CDR3 contains 13 residues. V lost 10 bases and J 0 bases, leaving 13 bases between the germline ends.

The chain combines TRBV4-3 with TRBJ1-1; D possibly corresponds to TRBD1 (5 bases). The CDR3 contains 15 residues. Germline CDR1 and CDR2: LGHNA and YSLEER. The germline V and J ends were trimmed by 0 bases and 4 bases, with 12 bases remaining between them. The DNA for the CDR3 is TGCGCCAGCAGCCAAGATTGGGGGATCGGCACTGAAGCTTTCTTT. It specifies CASSQDWGIGTEAFF.

This clonotype was observed many times. V is TRBV5-5 and J is TRBJ2-1, with D maybe TRBD2 (5 bases). This CDR3 comprises 12 residues. Germline V gives CDR1 SGHKS, CDR2 YYEKEE (reference sequence). V lost 0 bases and J lost 9, with 7 bases in between. CDR3 sequence: CASSLVGSEQFF. The CDR3 bases are TGTGCCAGCAGCTTGGTGGGGAGTGAGCAGTTCTTC.

This clonotype was counted only a few times. V gene TRBV7-9 combines with J gene TRBJ1-1; tentative D call: TRBD1 (5 bases). Trimming removed 4 bases from V and 8 bases from J, with 20 bases in between. CDR1 is SEHNR and CDR2 is FQNEAQ in the germline V gene (reference sequence). The CDR3 loop spans 15 amino acids. CDR3 DNA: TGTGCCAGCAGCTCCCGGGAAGGGACCCCAGGGGAAGCTTTCTTT. Its protein product is CASSSREGTPGEAFF.

This chain uses TRBV7-3 with TRBJ2-3; D perhaps matches TRBD2 (6 bases). Trimming shortened V by 4 bases and J by 2 bases, and 13 bases separated the two germline ends. CDR1 is SGHTA and CDR2 is FQGTGA in the germline V gene. The CDR3 has 15 residues. The CDR3 sequence: CASSSTGSYTDTQYF. CDR3 coding DNA: TGTGCCAGCAGCTCCACCGGGAGTTACACAGATACGCAGTATTTT.

CDR3 in amino acids: CASSLTGTGSPLHF. The CDR3 DNA is TGTGCCAGCAGCTTAACAGGGACGGGGTCACCCCTCCACTTT. This chain connects TRBV7-3 to TRBJ1-6, with D perhaps matching TRBD1 (5 bases). Germline-derived CDR1 and CDR2 are SGHTA and FQGTGA. The CDR3 length is 14 residues. V lost 0 bases, J lost 10 bases, and 10 bases lay in between.

There are a few counts of this clonotype. The chain carries TRBV4-2 and TRBJ2-2, with TRBD2 matching 7 bases. With 4 bases clipped from V and 7 bases from J, the junction kept 12 bases outside the gene matches. CDR1 is LGHNA, CDR2 YNFKEQ, per germline. The CDR3 is made up of 16 amino acids. The CDR3 DNA reads TGTGCCAGCAGCCGCCTTACTAGCGCCCGCATCGGGGAGCTGTTTTTT. Translated, it gives CASSRLTSARIGELFF.

J is TRBJ2-5 and V is TRBV24-1; a possible D gene is TRBD2 (5 bases). This CDR3 has 14 amino acids. V was clipped by 6 bases and J by 4 bases, with 14 bases between them. CDR1 KGHDR and CDR2 SFDVKD come from the germline V gene. The CDR3 DNA sequence: TGTGCCACCAGTCCCTCGGGGTTTGGAGAGACCCAGTACTTC. Translating it yields CATSPSGFGETQYF.

This clonotype has a handful of counts. CDR3 bases: TGTGCCAGCATCCGGCAGACCGGGGAGCTGTTTTTT. It encodes CASIRQTGELFF. The V call is TRBV6-1, the J call TRBJ2-2, with D unclear. From germline, CDR1 is MNHNS and CDR2 SASEGT. The CDR3 extends over 12 amino acids. V was trimmed by 7 bases and J by 5 bases, leaving 8 bases between them.

The DNA of the CDR3 is TGTGCCAGCAGTTGGACAGGTTACTACGAGCAGTACTTC. Translation: CASSWTGYYEQYF. The chain links TRBV12-3 or TRBV12-4 to TRBJ2-7; 7 nucleotides line up with TRBD1. J was trimmed by 3 bases and V by 4 bases; bases with no gene match: 3. The CDR3 covers 13 residues.

V and J are TRBV5-1 and TRBJ2-1; D is ambiguous. CDR1 is SGHRS, CDR2 YFSETQ, per germline. This CDR3 region has 15 residues. Deletions cut 0 bases from V and 4 bases from J, with 11 bases between. For the CDR3, the DNA is TGCGCCAGCAGCTTGGAAGGGCTCTCTTACAATGAGCAGTTCTTC. This codes for CASSLEGLSYNEQFF.

This clonotype was observed a handful of times. The genes are TRBV19 and TRBJ2-7, with 9 bases fitting TRBD2. The length of the CDR3 is 15 residues. The V segment lost 3 bases and the J segment 2 bases; nucleotides outside the gene matches: 5. The germline V gene encodes CDR1 LNHDA and CDR2 SQIVND (reference sequence). CDR3 coding DNA: TGTGCCAGTAGTATCTCTAGCGGGGTTACCTACGAGCAGTACTTC. Amino acids: CASSISSGVTYEQYF.

J is TRBJ2-5 and V is TRBV9; unclear D gene. The CDR3 runs to 14 residues. Germline CDR1 and CDR2: SGDLS and YYNGEE. Between the trimmed V and J ends, which lost 0 bases and 2 bases, there was a span of 8 bases. For the CDR3, the DNA is TGTGCCAGCAGCGTAGACGTCGCTCAAGAGACCCAGTACTTC. Protein product: CASSVDVAQETQYF.

In its sample, this clonotype was seen a few times. Germline and junction disagree at one end, which may indicate a read error. V usage is TRBV7-7 and J usage is TRBJ2-5; D gene uncertain. This CDR3 region has 14 residues. The germline V gene encodes CDR1 SSHAT and CDR2 FNYEAQ (reference sequence). The chain's CDR3 is CASSSSPERETQYF. CDR3 in DNA: TGTGCTAGCAGCTCAAGCCCGGAACGGGAGACCCAGTACTTC.

In this sample, this clonotype turned up a few times. V usage is TRBV5-4 and J usage is TRBJ1-1, with D maybe TRBD1 (6 bases). V was shortened by 3 bases and J by 2 bases, with 8 bases between the two germline ends. This CDR3 region has 13 residues. Looked up from germline, CDR1 is SGHNT and CDR2 is YYREEE (reference sequence). DNA of the CDR3: TGTGCCAGCAGCTCAGGGGACAACACTGAAGCTTTCTTT. Translation gives CASSSGDNTEAFF.

The V and J genes are TRBV9 and TRBJ2-1; 8 bases map to TRBD1. The germline V gene encodes CDR1 SGDLS and CDR2 YYNGEE. There are 16 residues in the CDR3. With 0 bases clipped from V and 6 bases from J, the junction kept 8 bases outside the gene matches. CDR3 sequence: CASSVGPGQGSNEQFF. The CDR3 DNA is TGTGCCAGCAGCGTAGGGCCAGGACAGGGAAGCAATGAGCAGTTCTTC.

The table lists this clonotype with a few counts. This chain connects TRBV5-6 to TRBJ2-3, with TRBD2 as a possible D gene (5 bases). The germline V gene encodes CDR1 SGHDT and CDR2 YYEEEE. The V and J ends lost 1 base and 0 bases respectively, with 12 bases between them. The CDR3 loop spans 16 amino acids. CDR3 region: CASSLSPAESTDTQYF. CDR3 nucleotide sequence: TGTGCCAGCAGCTTGTCGCCAGCGGAAAGCACAGATACGCAGTATTTT.

This clonotype was recorded a few times. The rearrangement joins TRBV25-1 to TRBJ1-2; tentative D call: TRBD1 (6 bases). The CDR3 sequence is 13 residues long. CDR1 and CDR2 (germline): MGHDK, SYGVNS. Trimming took off 8 bases at V and 4 bases at J, with 14 bases between the two ends. Here the CDR3 reads CASLGAETYGYTF. As DNA, the CDR3 is TGTGCCAGCCTGGGGGCGGAAACCTATGGCTACACCTTC.

This chain joins TRBV20-1 and TRBJ1-4, with TRBD1 as a possible D gene (5 bases). Per the germline V gene, CDR1 is DFQATT and CDR2 is SNEGSKA (reference sequence). V was cut by 5 bases and J by 0 bases, with 22 bases left in between. The CDR3 extends over 18 amino acids. The CDR3: CSAAAGLRDSATNEKLFF. The DNA for the CDR3 is TGCAGTGCTGCCGCCGGGCTGAGGGACTCGGCAACTAATGAAAAACTGTTTTTT.

The chain has TRBV5-1 and TRBJ2-1; 9 nucleotides align to TRBD2. Germline CDR1 and CDR2: SGHRS and YFSETQ. This CDR3 has 15 residues. The J segment lost 10 bases and the V segment lost 2 bases, leaving 10 bases of the junction unmatched. The CDR3 loop is CASSFSSGGTGEQFF. The CDR3 DNA reads as TGCGCCAGCAGCTTCTCCAGCGGGGGGACTGGAGAGCAGTTCTTC.

This chain links TRBV21-1 with TRBJ2-3; the table gives TRBD2 as D, unverified against the DNA. TRBV21-1 constitutes a pseudogene. The CDR3 sequence is 15 residues long. The CDR3 is CASSKVEEGGDTQYF. CDR3 nucleotide sequence: TGTGCCAGCAGCAAAGTCGAGGAGGGTGGAGATACGCAGTATTTT.